This T cell receptor beta chain comes out of a study of naive and memory T cell subsets. Both TRBC1 and TRBC2 were covered by a beta constant-region primer of two equimolar oligonucleotides. Ligated cDNA was amplified by four rounds of PCR with nested alpha and beta constant-region primers and SP2. Each CDR3 protein gets one entry after TCRdb re-called the UMI-ligation and nested PCR reads with MiXCR. The sample shows about 120,000 distinct CDR3 sequences, over 30% of them seen only once. This clonotype showed up just a few times. The origin of this receptor is a human donor in good health. The material sequenced was central memory CD4+ T cells from blood.

Here the CDR3 reads CASRRGPNQPQHF. The CDR3 DNA sequence: TGTGCCAGCAGACGTGGGCCGAATCAGCCCCAGCATTTT. The chain couples TRBV12-3 or TRBV12-4 to TRBJ1-5, with D unclear. This CDR3 is 13 amino acids long. Trimming left V 6 bases short and J 4 bases short, with 10 bases between.